These 32 T cell receptor beta chains share one sample of origin, sequenced in a study of vaccination and CD4 T cells after COVID-19. Sample treatment: approximately nine-day PBMC culture with coronavirus spike peptide pools or control peptides (ViraFEST assay). Sequence data for DNA of cultured CD4+ T cells were generated by the Oncomine TCR Beta short-read assay. MiXCR, run by TCRdb on the PCR reads, gives a single entry per CDR3 protein. The sample includes 20,000 or so distinct CDR3 sequences, around 38% of them seen just once. These receptors' targets are unknown. Source: CD4+ T cells from blood, cultured in vitro, taken before SARS-CoV-2 vaccination. These receptors all stem from a human donor who received a COVID-19 vaccine.

This clonotype was observed a few times. The chain employs TRBV19 and TRBJ1-2, with D possibly being TRBD1 (5 bases). The germline CDR1 and CDR2 sequences are LNHDA and SQIVND (reference sequence). Between the trimmed V and J ends, which lost 5 bases and 7 bases, there was a span of 11 bases. The CDR3 contains 12 residues. CDR3 region: CASSELRGGYTF. For the CDR3, the DNA is TGTGCCAGTAGTGAGCTAAGGGGTGGCTACACCTTC.

The V gene is TRBV12-3 or TRBV12-4, the J gene TRBJ2-5; D unresolved. Trimming removed 2 bases at V and 1 base at J, with 5 bases between. CDR3 length: 13 amino acids. The CDR3 DNA reads as TGTGCCAGCAGTTTACATTCCCAAGAGACCCAGTACTTC. Translation: CASSLHSQETQYF.

The chain couples TRBV2 to TRBJ1-1; D perhaps matches TRBD1 (5 bases). Trimming took 4 bases from V and 2 from J, leaving 11 bases between them. The CDR3 is made up of 14 amino acids. CDR1 is SNHLY, CDR2 FYNNEI, per germline. The chain's CDR3 is CASSVLRENTEAFF. CDR3 DNA sequence: TGTGCCAGCAGTGTCCTCAGGGAAAACACTGAAGCTTTCTTT.

This chain connects TRBV5-4 to TRBJ2-2; D is ambiguous. CDR3 length: 13 amino acids. Per the germline V gene, CDR1 is SGHNT and CDR2 is YYREEE (reference sequence). The germline V and J ends were trimmed by 0 bases and 0 bases, with 0 bases remaining between them. Here the CDR3 DNA reads TGTGCCAGCAGCTTGGCGAACACCGGGGAGCTGTTTTTT. It encodes CASSLANTGELFF.

The V call is TRBV18, the J call TRBJ1-1, with D possibly TRBD1 on 5 matching bases. CDR1 is KGHSH, CDR2 LQKENI, per germline. V was shortened by 3 bases and J by 1 base, with 9 bases between the two germline ends. The CDR3 is made up of 14 amino acids. The CDR3 loop reads CASSPGGENTEAFF. The CDR3 nucleotides read TGTGCCAGCTCACCGGGGGGAGAGAACACTGAAGCTTTCTTT.

This clonotype was detected only a few times. The chain employs TRBV30 and TRBJ1-2; D possibly corresponds to TRBD1 (6 bases). CDR1 and CDR2 (germline): GTSNPN, SVGIG (reference sequence). CDR3 size: 12 residues. The ends were cut back, 8 bases at V and 2 bases at J, with 12 bases in the middle. Here the CDR3 reads CARLDRNYGYTF. DNA for the CDR3: TGTGCCAGACTAGACAGGAACTATGGCTACACCTTC.

CDR3 loop: CASSPPSNTEAFF. CDR3 nucleotide sequence: TGTGCCAGCTCACCACCGTCGAACACTGAAGCTTTCTTT. J is TRBJ1-1 and V is TRBV18, with D uncertain. Germline V gives CDR1 KGHSH, CDR2 LQKENI. The CDR3 runs 13 residues. The ends were cut back, 0 bases at V and 1 base at J, with 3 bases in the middle.

This clonotype appeared a few times. J is TRBJ2-1 and V is TRBV24-1, with D uncertain. The germline V gene encodes CDR1 KGHDR and CDR2 SFDVKD. CDR3 length equals 16 residues. V shed 2 bases and J shed 0 bases, with 10 bases lying between them. The DNA of the CDR3 is TGTGCCACCAGTGATTACGGCGGAACCTCCTACAATGAGCAGTTCTTC. Protein: CATSDYGGTSYNEQFF.

The chain's CDR3 is CASRAGGRSGYTF. DNA of the CDR3: TGTGCCAGTAGAGCGGGCGGGAGGAGTGGCTACACCTTC. This chain joins TRBV19 and TRBJ1-2; D gene unclear. Per germline, CDR1 LNHDA and CDR2 SQIVND (reference sequence). Trimming took off 6 bases at V and 7 bases at J, with 15 bases between the two ends. The CDR3 has 13 residues.

This clonotype turned up a few times. The chain is built from TRBV6-5 and TRBJ2-7; D may be TRBD2 (7 bases). Germline V gives CDR1 MNHEY, CDR2 SVGAGI. The CDR3 consists of 13 residues. Between the trimmed V and J ends, which lost 2 bases and 4 bases, there was a span of 9 bases. CDR3 nucleotide sequence: TGTGCCAGCAGTTACGAGGGGGGGTACGAGCAGTACTTC. Protein sequence: CASSYEGGYEQYF.

This chain connects TRBV12-5 to TRBJ1-5; 8 nucleotides align to TRBD1. CDR3 size: 14 residues. Germline V gene sequence: CDR1 LGHNT, CDR2 FRNRAP. With V trimmed by 5 bases and J by 10 bases, 10 bases remained unmatched. The CDR3 DNA reads TGTGCTAGTGGTCCATTACCGACAGGGGACCCCCAGCATTTT. This encodes CASGPLPTGDPQHF.

This clonotype was seen a handful of times. The chain recombines TRBV6-1 with TRBJ1-1, with 7 bases that match TRBD1. Germline CDR1 and CDR2: MNHNS and SASEGT. V trimming: 7 bases; J trimming: 2 bases; junction bases outside the gene matches: 7. This CDR3 has 14 amino acids. CDR3 DNA sequence: TGTGCCAGCACCTTGGGACAGATAAACACTGAAGCTTTCTTT. Its protein product is CASTLGQINTEAFF.

The chain has TRBV15 and TRBJ1-2; D is unclear. Germline V gene data show CDR1 as LNHNV and CDR2 as YYDKDF (reference sequence). This CDR3 is 16 amino acids long. Deletions cut 2 bases from V and 3 bases from J, with 16 bases between. In nucleotides, the CDR3 is TGTGCCACCAGCAGAATCCAAGTGGCGCGGTACTATGGCTACACCTTC. The encoded protein is CATSRIQVARYYGYTF.

J is TRBJ2-2 and V is TRBV20-1, with 9 bases lining up with TRBD2. CDR1 and CDR2 from the germline V gene are DFQATT and SNEGSKA (reference sequence). CDR3 size: 13 residues. After removal of 4 bases from V and 5 bases from J, the junction contained 2 bases not matched to a gene. Here the CDR3 DNA reads TGCAGTGCTAAGGCGGGGGGGACCGGGGAGCTGTTTTTT. Protein sequence: CSAKAGGTGELFF.

The rearrangement joins TRBV5-1 to TRBJ1-3, with unresolved D. Germline V gene sequence: CDR1 SGHRS, CDR2 YFSETQ. The CDR3 is 14 amino acids. V was pared by 0 bases and J by 0 bases, with 4 bases between. The chain's CDR3 is CASSLGTSGNTIYF. The CDR3 DNA reads TGCGCCAGCAGCTTGGGCACCTCTGGAAACACCATATATTTT.

This chain joins TRBV27 and TRBJ2-2; a weak D match, TRBD1 (5 bases). Germline-derived CDR1 and CDR2 are MNHEY and SMNVEV (reference sequence). The CDR3 sequence is 15 residues long. Trimming removed 3 bases from V and 4 bases from J, with 12 bases in between. CDR3 residues: CASSLETERTGELFF. CDR3 in DNA: TGTGCCAGCAGTTTGGAGACAGAACGCACCGGGGAGCTGTTTTTT.

In nucleotides, the CDR3 is TGTGCCAGCAGCTCGACAGGGGGAATAGCCAAAAACATTCAGTACTTC. This sequence encodes CASSSTGGIAKNIQYF. The genes are TRBV7-2 and TRBJ2-4, with 9 bases lining up with TRBD1. This CDR3 contains 16 residues. V was pared by 4 bases and J by 0 bases, with 4 bases of the junction left unmatched. Germline V CDR1 and CDR2: SGHTA, FQGNSA.

The rearrangement uses TRBV28 and TRBJ1-6; TRBD1 might be the D (5 bases). V was clipped by 3 bases and J by 7 bases, with 13 bases between them. The CDR3 length is 15 residues. CDR1 is MDHEN, CDR2 SYDVKM, per germline. CDR3 loop: CASSFLGGNNSPLHF. The CDR3 nucleotides read TGTGCCAGCAGTTTCCTGGGGGGTAACAATTCACCCCTCCACTTT.

The rearrangement joins TRBV5-1 to TRBJ1-2; TRBD1 aligns across 8 bases. This CDR3 spans 15 amino acids. With 4 bases clipped from V and 0 bases from J, the junction kept 5 bases outside the gene matches. Germline V gene lookup returns CDR1 SGHRS and CDR2 YFSETQ. The DNA of the CDR3 is TGCGCCAGCAGCCCTAGGACAGGGACTAACTATGGCTACACCTTC. It is translated as CASSPRTGTNYGYTF.

The chain joins TRBV19 to TRBJ2-7, with a possible D match to TRBD1 (5 bases). The CDR3 contains 15 residues. CDR1 and CDR2 from the germline V gene are LNHDA and SQIVND (reference sequence). Trimming cost V 5 bases and J 3 bases, with 17 bases left between them. The CDR3: CASSPRQGEGYEQYF. The CDR3 DNA reads TGTGCCAGTAGTCCACGACAAGGGGAAGGCTACGAGCAGTACTTC.

The CDR3 is CASSSMRVAGTDTQYF. The CDR3 DNA sequence: TGTGCCAGCAGCTCTATGAGGGTAGCCGGCACAGATACGCAGTATTTT. The chain uses TRBV11-3 and TRBJ2-3; maybe TRBD2 (5 bases). Germline V gene lookup returns CDR1 SGHNT and CDR2 YENEEA. The V and J ends lost 4 bases and 1 base respectively, with 15 bases between them. The CDR3 runs 16 residues.

This clonotype is large. This chain links TRBV11-3 with TRBJ2-7; TRBD2 is a possible D gene (7 bases). Germline V CDR1 and CDR2: SGHNT, YENEEA. Trimming left V 6 bases short and J 3 bases short, with 18 bases between. This CDR3 has 15 residues. The CDR3 reads CASSLSGGTFYEQYF. The DNA of the CDR3 is TGTGCCAGCAGTTTATCGGGGGGCACCTTCTACGAGCAGTACTTC.

This clonotype has only a few counts. The chain carries TRBV19 and TRBJ2-2, with TRBD1 matching 12 bases. Per the germline V gene, CDR1 is LNHDA and CDR2 is SQIVND (reference sequence). This CDR3 comprises 21 residues. V was clipped by 3 bases and J by 2 bases; unmatched bases: 16. The chain's CDR3 is CASSMIWGTGTGGYNTGELFF. Written as DNA, the CDR3 is TGTGCCAGTAGTATGATATGGGGGACCGGGACAGGGGGCTATAACACCGGGGAGCTGTTTTTT. Variable domain in full (rest from reference TRBV19 and TRBJ2-2): DGGITQSPKYLFRKEGQNVTLSCEQNLNHDAMYWYRQDPGQGLRLIYYSQIVNDFQKGDIAEGYSVSREKKESFPLTVTSAQKNPTAFYLCASSMIWGTGTGGYNTGELFFGEGSRLTVL.

The sample holds a few counts of this clonotype. This sequence joins TRBV28 and TRBJ1-6; D perhaps matches TRBD1 (6 bases). The CDR3 has 16 residues. The germline CDR1 and CDR2 sequences are MDHEN and SYDVKM. Between the trimmed V and J ends, which lost 5 bases and 5 bases, there was a span of 16 bases. CDR3 sequence reads: CASSPQTGGDNSPLHF. The CDR3 region has the DNA TGTGCCAGCAGTCCCCAGACAGGCGGGGATAATTCACCCCTCCACTTT.

V is TRBV27 and J is TRBJ2-2; possibly TRBD2 for D (5 bases). Trimming took 0 bases from V and 6 from J, leaving 5 bases between them. The germline gives CDR1 MNHEY, CDR2 SMNVEV (reference sequence). There are 13 residues in the CDR3. The CDR3 loop is CASSLSDSGELFF. CDR3 DNA: TGTGCCAGCAGTTTATCGGACTCCGGGGAGCTGTTTTTT.

This rearrangement joins TRBV24-1 to TRBJ1-1, with 7 nucleotides matching TRBD1. The germline CDR1 and CDR2 sequences are KGHDR and SFDVKD. This CDR3 comprises 12 residues. The junction had 2 bases not matched to a gene; V was cut back by 1 base and J by 10 bases. CDR3 in amino acids: CATSDLGGVAFF. CDR3 coding DNA: TGTGCCACCAGTGATTTAGGGGGCGTAGCTTTCTTT.

This clonotype has only a few counts. The chain joins TRBV19 to TRBJ2-3; D ambiguous. Germline V gene sequence: CDR1 LNHDA, CDR2 SQIVND (reference sequence). The V end lost 5 bases, the J end lost 1 base, and 10 bases lay between the germline ends. The CDR3 is 14 residues long. In DNA form, the CDR3 reads TGTGCCAGTAGTTTCCTTCAGGGCACAGATACGCAGTATTTT. This codes for CASSFLQGTDTQYF.

V is TRBV19 and J is TRBJ1-5, with 8 positions matching TRBD1. Germline CDR1 is LNHDA and CDR2 is SQIVND (reference sequence). Trimming at V came to 4 bases and at J to 5 bases, leaving 7 bases not matched to a gene. The CDR3 is 15 amino acids. CDR3: CASSTRTGTHQPQHF. The CDR3 DNA is TGTGCCAGTAGTACCCGGACAGGGACACATCAGCCCCAGCATTTT.

The V call is TRBV18, the J call TRBJ2-3; D is perhaps TRBD2 (6 bases). Per the germline V gene, CDR1 is KGHSH and CDR2 is LQKENI. CDR3 length: 15 amino acids. V shed 4 bases and J shed 2 bases, with 13 bases lying between them. The CDR3 DNA reads TGTGCCAGCTCACTTTTGGGACTCAACACAGATACGCAGTATTTT. Translated: CASSLLGLNTDTQYF.

The chain links TRBV5-1 to TRBJ2-2, with 8 bases lining up with TRBD1. There are 15 residues in the CDR3. J was trimmed by 5 bases and V by 4 bases; bases with no gene match: 7. Germline V lookup: CDR1 SGHRS, CDR2 YFSETQ. The CDR3 loop reads CASSKDRVRTGELFF. The CDR3 bases are TGCGCCAGCAGCAAGGACAGGGTCAGGACCGGGGAGCTGTTTTTT.

The rearrangement links TRBV7-9 to TRBJ1-1, with TRBD1 identical over 9 bases. Germline V CDR1 and CDR2: SEHNR, FQNEAQ (reference sequence). Losses at the gene ends were 5 bases for V and 4 bases for J; bases not matched to a gene: 5. The CDR3 spans 14 residues. This CDR3 is CASSPGTGSTEAFF. The CDR3 DNA is TGTGCCAGCAGCCCGGGGACAGGGAGCACTGAAGCTTTCTTT.

This clonotype was counted between two and nine times. V gene TRBV6-1 combines with J gene TRBJ1-2; D ambiguous. This CDR3 spans 14 amino acids. Germline values: CDR1 MNHNS, CDR2 SASEGT. Trimming stripped 10 bases from V and 0 bases from J, with 15 bases between. The CDR3 loop reads CATQSGPSNYGYTF. CDR3 bases: TGTGCCACCCAATCAGGACCCTCTAACTATGGCTACACCTTC.